This record covers a single T cell receptor (beta chain). Seattle researchers signed up patients amid active infection and tracked them longitudinally. The data belong to a study of blood T cell repertoires in COVID-19. Trimming shortened V by 0 bases and J by 4 bases, and 13 bases separated the two germline ends. The CDR3 has 15 amino acids. Germline lookup yields CDR1 SGHNT and CDR2 YYREEE (reference sequence). Sequencing was performed with immunoSEQ multiplex PCR; in TCRdb, only in-frame clones are kept and a portion is missing. The sample holds over 150,000 clones, about 83% seen once. This sequence was found in a woman aged 55 to 70 with COVID-19, enrolled during active disease. Sequencing used peripheral blood. The chain couples TRBV5-4 to TRBJ2-5; possible D gene TRBD1, 6 bases. This CDR3 reads CASSLAGLQGETQYF. The DNA of the CDR3 is TGTGCCAGCAGCTTGGCCGGTCTACAGGGAGAGACCCAGTACTTC.